Described below is a single T cell receptor beta chain sequence and its context. A few counts support this clone. Its cognate antigen has yet to be identified. No base quality values were provided; no much bigger clone lies one nucleotide off. This sample was included in a study of beta chain features in type 1 diabetes listed by TCRdb under 2018. For the wider study: No differences in mean age, gender distribution, total cell number or subset yield were found between patients and healthy donors. Across all samples, 107,917,701 sorted cells were examined, and cell number per subset correlated strongly with RNA yield. The study compared TCRB repertoires of sorted circulating CD4+ T cell subsets between recently diagnosed type 1 diabetes patients and matched healthy donors. Naive and central memory subsets were obtained from all 30 or so donors, but regulatory and stem cell-like memory subsets were isolated from only 8 patients and roughly eight healthy donors. Overall results and qualifications from the work: Naive, central memory and regulatory TCRB repertoires appeared to be more similar among patients than among healthy donors. PCR might favor shorter templates, but patient and control samples were amplified and corrected together, so any skew would affect both groups equally. Because cDNA rather than genomic DNA was sequenced, highly expressing activated cells could have been over-represented, although no difference in activation and CD3 levels was found between groups. Patients with type 1 diabetes made fewer insertions and deleted more nucleotides at VDJ recombination sites, implying thymic rearrangement abnormalities. Type 1 diabetes patients showed a moderate but significant shortening of TCRB CDR3 length in all four CD4+ subsets. HLA sub-analyses involved small numbers of individuals, so any influence of HLA type on TCRB rearrangement remained unresolved.

From the cysteine up to the phenylalanine, the CDR3 has a length of 15 residues. CDR3 DNA only is kept here, 45 bases in frame from base 1. CDR1 and CDR2 (MNHEY, SVGAGI) derive from the germline V gene. The V and J ends are trimmed by 3 bases and 4 bases, leaving 10 bases between them. Each donor gave one peripheral blood draw, averaging approximately 120 mL, which was collected into heparinised tubes. Naive, central memory, regulatory and stem cell-like memory CD4+ T cells were sorted on a BD FACSAria II using a panel including CD45RO, CCR7, CD25, CD127, CD95 and CD27. All sorted populations exceeded 95% purity. PBMCs were separated immediately by Lymphoprep density gradient centrifugation and were stained directly, without being cultured. So that batch effects would be minimized, each experiment stained and sorted samples in pairs, pairing one healthy donor with one patient. The entire isolated RNA was reverse transcribed using the High Capacity cDNA Reverse Transcription Kit, and thus expressed TCRB transcripts were sequenced. Deep immunoSEQ sequencing was applied to naive, central memory and regulatory T cell samples, giving an average of approximately 3.8 million total reads per sample. After sorted cells were lysed in RLT buffer, RNA was extracted with DNase-treated RNeasy Micro or Mini kits, with the choice depending on cell number. Each cell subset was processed on its own to prevent cross-contamination, while patient and healthy donor samples were processed together. The immunoSEQ multiplex PCR was used to amplify TCRB sequences from cDNA, generating 87-bp fragments that spanned the CDR3 region. Sequencing of the amplicons was done on the Illumina HiSeq platform. From the authors' description of their analysis: PCR bias was computationally corrected using synthetic template baselines, reads within Hamming distance 2 were collapsed, and singletons that could not be merged were discarded. Reads were aligned against IMGT to assign V, D and J genes, CDR3 length and insertions or deletions at six rearrangement sites. Within each subset, clonotype counts were normalized to sorted cell number, and only after that were true diversity and Gini coefficients computed with the tcR R package. The overlap coefficient, calculated on TCRB nucleotide sequences, was used to quantify repertoire sharing. Held by TCRdb, this immuneACCESS table contains in-frame sequences only and omits some clones. Under half of the omission traces to an unresolved V gene where checked; the cause of the rest is unknown. D and trimming were read from the DNA, whereas the V and J calls and clone size are those reported in that table. Across this sample there are 200,000 to 250,000 clones, with under 13% seen only once. Over 1% of the sample is in the top ten clones.

This chain is built from TRBV6-5 and TRBJ2-6; TRBD2 is perhaps the D gene, given 5 matching bases. The sequenced material came from central memory CD4+ T cells from blood. This clonotype originated in a man between 18 and 35 years old in good health. The CDR3 sequence is CASSYEGSGANVLTF. The DNA sequence reads TGTGCCAGCAGTTATGAGGGATCCGGGGCCAACGTCCTGACTTTC.